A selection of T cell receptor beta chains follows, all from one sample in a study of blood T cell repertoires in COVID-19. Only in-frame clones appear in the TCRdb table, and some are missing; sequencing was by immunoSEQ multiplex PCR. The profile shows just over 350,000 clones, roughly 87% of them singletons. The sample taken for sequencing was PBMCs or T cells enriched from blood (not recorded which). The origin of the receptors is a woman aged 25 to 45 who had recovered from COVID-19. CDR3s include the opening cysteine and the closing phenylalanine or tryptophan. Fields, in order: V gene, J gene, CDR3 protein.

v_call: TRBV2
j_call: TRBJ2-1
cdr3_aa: CASTGTGGAYNEQFF

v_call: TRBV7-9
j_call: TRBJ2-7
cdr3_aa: CASSYDRGIYEQYF

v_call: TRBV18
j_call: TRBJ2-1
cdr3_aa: CASSPPMSYNEQFF

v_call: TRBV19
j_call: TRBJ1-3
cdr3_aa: CASSVEGGSGNTIYF

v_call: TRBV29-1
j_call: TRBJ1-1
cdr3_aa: CSVEQGTEAFF

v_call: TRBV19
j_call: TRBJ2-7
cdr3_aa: CASSLWLAYEQYF

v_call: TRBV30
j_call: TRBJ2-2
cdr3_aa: CAWSIGGTALAGELFF

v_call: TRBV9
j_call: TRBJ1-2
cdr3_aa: CASSVGHLDYGYTF

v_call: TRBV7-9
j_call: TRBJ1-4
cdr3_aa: CASSLGTGRGEKLFF

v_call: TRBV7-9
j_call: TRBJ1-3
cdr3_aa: CASSRRDRRSSGNTIYF

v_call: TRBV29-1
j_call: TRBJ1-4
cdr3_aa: CSVKTGLNEKLFF

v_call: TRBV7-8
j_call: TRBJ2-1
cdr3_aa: CASSLETVYNEQFF

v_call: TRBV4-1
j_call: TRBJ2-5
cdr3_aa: CASSLNPSGGAGETQYF

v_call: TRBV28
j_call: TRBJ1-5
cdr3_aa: CASSPWGQGRAQPQHF

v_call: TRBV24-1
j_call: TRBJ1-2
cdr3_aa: CATSDPPRGSYGYTF